This section outlines one TCR beta chain sequence together with its context. Its antigen is currently not known. Per-base qualities were not stored, and no clone one base away is much larger. At the junction V is shortened by 3 bases and J by 7 bases; bases outside the gene matches: 3. The CDR3 starts with the cysteine, ends with the phenylalanine, and has 13 residues. Solely the CDR3 DNA is kept, with 39 bases framed from the first base. The germline V gene specifies KGHSH as CDR1 and LQKENI as CDR2. These data originate in a study of blood T cell repertoires in COVID-19 (dated by TCRdb to the early 2020s). As for the study more broadly: The collaborator samples originated in the United States, Italy and Spain and spanned the acute and convalescent phases of COVID-19. A freely available public database, intended as a resource for researchers studying the immune response to SARS-CoV-2, is where the repertoires were released. The samples were drawn from the first 160 participants of the ongoing ImmuneRACE study and from 950 to 1,500 subjects provided by 6 global collaborators. The material from the prospective study consisted of cDNA or gDNA derived from T cells, B-cell-depleted T cells, or PBMCs. Where available, HLA class I and class II types were taken from metadata supplied by the sample provider and were not determined by assay-based typing. Subjects who had been exposed to COVID-19, were actively infected with it, or had recovered from it provided the deeply sampled blood TCRbeta repertoires that made up the dataset. The sample metadata nearly always contained a de-identified subject ID, COVID-19 status, age in years and sex. General study outcomes and caveats: The amount of clinical and demographic metadata varied by source and participant and was provided uncurated.

TCRbeta CDR3 regions were amplified from genomic DNA by means of the immunoSEQ Assay, a bias-controlled multiplex PCR. On the study's bioinformatics: Within the assay, amplification of reference gene primers was used to estimate how many nucleated cells each sample contained. Sequence reads were collapsed and filtered to measure the absolute abundance of every unique TCRbeta CDR3 rearrangement. For each sample, productive Simpson clonality was calculated by taking the square root of Simpson's diversity index across productive rearrangements. TCRdb took this table from immuneACCESS and kept in-frame rearrangements with V and J called. Such tables lack part of the clones; where checked against another copy, unresolved V genes explain under half of the gap, and the rest is unexplained. For V, J and clone size, that table is used; D and trimming come from the DNA. Recorded for this sample are approximately 46,000 clones; roughly nine tenths of them occurred a single time. The top ten constitute approximately 16% of the sample.

Whole blood was collected in K2EDTA tubes by collaborating institutions according to the institutions' own protocols. For TCRbeta analysis, collaborator samples were shipped as frozen whole blood, as isolated PBMCs, or as DNA extracted from either sample type. The sequence was obtained from a man between 60 and 75 years old with active or convalescent COVID-19. Sequenced: peripheral blood. The chain employs TRBV18 and TRBJ1-5; 7 of the junction bases match TRBD1. The CDR3 reads CASSPQGGQPQHF. The DNA sequence is given as TGTGCCAGCTCACCGCAGGGGGGCCAGCCCCAGCATTTT.